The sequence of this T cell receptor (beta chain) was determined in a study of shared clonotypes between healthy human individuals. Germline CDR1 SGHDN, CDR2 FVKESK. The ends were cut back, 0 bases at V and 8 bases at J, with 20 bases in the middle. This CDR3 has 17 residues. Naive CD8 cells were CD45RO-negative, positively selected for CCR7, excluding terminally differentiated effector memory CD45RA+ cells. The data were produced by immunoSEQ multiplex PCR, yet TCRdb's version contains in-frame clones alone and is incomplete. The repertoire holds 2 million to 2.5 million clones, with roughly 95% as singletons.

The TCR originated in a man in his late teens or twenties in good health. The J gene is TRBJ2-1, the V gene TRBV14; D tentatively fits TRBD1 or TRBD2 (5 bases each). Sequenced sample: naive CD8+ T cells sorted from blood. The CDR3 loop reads CASSQDLVRGPGDEQFF. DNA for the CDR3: TGTGCCAGCAGCCAAGATCTGGTTAGGGGCCCCGGGGATGAGCAGTTCTTC.